This is a list of T cell receptor beta chains from one sample in a study of tumor-infiltrating lymphocytes in primary liver carcinoma. One entry per CDR3 protein results from TCRdb running MiXCR on the multiplex PCR reads. Of about 26,000 distinct CDR3 sequences in the sample, around 84% were seen once. Sequencing was carried out using liver tumor tissue from sampling region 3. These receptors were obtained from a man aged 35 to 55 with primary liver carcinoma and hepatitis B virus infection. Each CDR3 is given with its conserved first and last residue. A D gene is named only where the DNA matches it firmly. The listing skips clone size in some rows; elsewhere it reads once, few, many or a size class.

TRBJ2-1 TRBD2 - TRBV5-1 TGCGCCACCAGCCTGGCGAGTAGCGGGAGTATCTATGAGCAGTTCTTC CATSLASSGSIYEQFF
TRBJ2-7 - - TRBV4-2 TGTGCCGGCAGTGGAAAACCGGGACTGGCTGGAGGGCCACACGAGCAGTACTTC CAGSGKPGLAGGPHEQYF
TRBJ2-7 - - TRBV6-6 TGTGCGAGCAGTTACTCCGGGAAACCTACCTACGAGCATTACTTC CASSYSGKPTYEHYF
TRBJ2-3 TRBD1 - TRBV6-1 TGTGCCAGCAGTGAAGCGACAGGGGGCACAGATACGCAGTATTTT CASSEATGGTDTQYF
TRBJ2-3 - - TRBV12-3/TRBV12-4 TGTGCCAGTAGCTTACGGGGTGGGGATACGCATTATTTT CASSLRGGDTHYF
TRBJ1-2 - - TRBV7-9 TGTGCCAGCAGCCTCGTGGGCAGGCTGACCCAGTATGACTACACCTTC CASSLVGRLTQYDYTF
TRBJ2-4 TRBD2 few TRBV20-1 TGCAGTGCTAGAGTTGGAGCGGGAGGTCTCGGGGCCAAAAACATTCAGTACTTT CSARVGAGGLGAKNIQYF
TRBJ2-2 TRBD2 - TRBV12-5 TGTGGTAGTGGTGTGGAGCGGGGATCAGACACCGGGGAGCTGTTTTTT CGSGVERGSDTGELFF
TRBJ2-7 - - TRBV11-1 TGTGCCAGCAGCGCCGACAGCTACGAGCAGTACTTC CASSADSYEQYF
TRBJ2-7 - - TRBV4-2 TGTACCAGCAGCCAAGGTGTGAACAAGCAGTGCTTC CTSSQGVNKQCF
TRBJ2-1 TRBD2 - TRBV11-2 TGTACCAGCAGCCCCCAGCGGGAGGGATTGGGTGAGCGGTCCTTC CTSSPQREGLGERSF
TRBJ1-1 - - TRBV6-5 TGTGCCAGCAGTCAGCAGGGAGGCATTGAAGCTTTCTTT CASSQQGGIEAFF
TRBJ2-2 - - TRBV6-5 TGTGCCAGTAGTGGCGTCAGCGACGGGGAGCTGTTTTTT CASSGVSDGELFF
TRBJ2-1 TRBD1 - TRBV5-5 TGTGTCAGTAGCCCTAGACAGGGATCCTACAATGAGCAGTTCTTC CVSSPRQGSYNEQFF
TRBJ1-2 - - TRBV12-3/TRBV12-4 TGTGCCAGCTGTTTAGGACAGTGGGCTGGCTACACCTTC CASCLGQWAGYTF
TRBJ1-1 - - TRBV7-6 TGTGGCAGCAGCTTATCCGGCAGCACTGAAGCTTTCTTT CGSSLSGSTEAFF
TRBJ1-6 TRBD1 - TRBV28 TGTACCAGCAGCTCCTTACAGGGGTGGAATTCGCCCATCCACTTT CTSSSLQGWNSPIHF
TRBJ2-3 - - TRBV11-2 TGTGCCAGCAGCTTGTACGTTGGGAGTCCAGATACGCAGTATTTT CASSLYVGSPDTQYF
TRBJ2-7 TRBD2 once TRBV5-4 TGTGCCAGCGACGGTTTCGGGGCGGGAGCAACCTACGAGCAGTACTTC CASDGFGAGATYEQYF
TRBJ2-5 - - TRBV29-1 TGTAGCGGACTCACCCAGGCTATGGAGACCCAGTACTTC CSGLTQAMETQYF
TRBJ2-3 TRBD2 many TRBV5-4 TGTGCCAGCAGCCTGAAAAGGGGGTCTAGCGGGAGGCACCACCCTAGCACAGATACGCAGTATTTT CASSLKRGSSGRHHPSTDTQYF
TRBJ2-1 - - TRBV11-3 TGTGCCAGCAGCTTATTGTGGGGCAATGAGCAATTCTTC CASSLLWGNEQFF
TRBJ2-3 TRBD2 - TRBV5-1 TGCGCCAGCAGCTTCCTAGCGGGAATTAACACGGATATGCAGTATTTT CASSFLAGINTDMQYF
TRBJ1-2 - - TRBV6-6 TGTGCCATCAGTGACACGGGGGAGAGCTATGGCTACACCTTT CAISDTGESYGYTF
TRBJ2-2 - - TRBV11-1 TGTGCCAGCAGCTTAGCACGTTTAGGGGAGCTGTATTTT CASSLARLGELYF
TRBJ2-1 - - TRBV4-1 TGCTCCAGCAGCCCGCTCGGTAGCAACAAGAATGAGCAGTTCTTC CSSSPLGSNKNEQFF
TRBJ1-5 TRBD1 - TRBV12-3/TRBV12-4 TGTGTCAGCAGTTCCCTGGGGGCAGGGGGGGCCATTCATGCCCAGCATTTT CVSSSLGAGGAIHAQHF
TRBJ1-2 - few TRBV12-3/TRBV12-4 TGTGCCACCAGTTTAGAACCGACAAGCTATGACTACACCTTC CATSLEPTSYDYTF
TRBJ2-2 - - TRBV12-3/TRBV12-4 TGTGCTAGCAGCCTCCATCACGGGGAGCTGTTTTTT CASSLHHGELFF
TRBJ2-4 - - TRBV11-3 TGTGCCAGCAGCTTCACTGGGTGGACAAAAAACATTCAATACTTC CASSFTGWTKNIQYF
TRBJ2-7 TRBD1 once TRBV14 TGTGTCAGCAGCACACAGGGGCCCTACGAGCAGTACTTC CVSSTQGPYEQYF
TRBJ2-7 - - TRBV12-3/TRBV12-4 TGTGGCAGCAGTTTAATAGGCTCCGGTAACTCCTACGAGCAGCACTTC CGSSLIGSGNSYEQHF
TRBJ2-7 - - TRBV2 TGTATCAGCAGTGAGAACAGGGCGGTCTCCTACAAGCAGTACTTC CISSENRAVSYKQYF
TRBJ1-2 - many TRBV5-5 TGTGCCAGCAGCCTTCGACCGGCTATTGGAATATTTGGCTACACCTTC CASSLRPAIGIFGYTF
TRBJ2-5 TRBD2 - TRBV11-2 TGTGCCAGCAGCGACCTGACGGGAGCGGGGGAGACCCAGTACTTC CASSDLTGAGETQYF
TRBJ2-7 - many TRBV4-2 TGTGCCAGCAGCCAACTTAGTCACTACGAGCAGTACTTC CASSQLSHYEQYF
TRBJ2-1 - - TRBV4-1 TGCGCCAGCATCCAAAGTAGCGGATGGGACAATGGGCAGTTCTTC CASIQSSGWDNGQFF
TRBJ2-3 TRBD2 medium-sized TRBV6-5 TGTGCCAGCAGTCTTAGCGGGAGGGGACTGCACTTT CASSLSGRGLHF
TRBJ2-6 TRBD1 - TRBV24-1 TGTGCCACCAGTGACACCGGGACAGGTGTCTCTGGGGCCAACGTCCAGACTTTC CATSDTGTGVSGANVQTF
TRBJ2-7 - - TRBV7-2 TGTGTCAGCAGCTTAGCCGCAGGGAGTCCCTACGAGCAGTACTTC CVSSLAAGSPYEQYF
TRBJ2-3 TRBD2 - TRBV29-1 TGCAGTGGACTAGTGGGGTTGGGCACAGATACGCAGTATTTT CSGLVGLGTDTQYF
TRBJ2-5 TRBD1 - TRBV5-4 TGTGCCAGCAACTTGACAGGGGTGGAGTCCCATTACTTC CASNLTGVESHYF
TRBJ1-1 TRBD1 - TRBV28 TGTGCCAGCAGCGATCCCAGGGGGCTCAGCATTGAAGCTTTCTTT CASSDPRGLSIEAFF
TRBJ1-2 - - TRBV6-5 TGTGCCAGCACCCCCCATAGCAACTATGGCCACACATTC CASTPHSNYGHTF
TRBJ2-2 TRBD2 - TRBV12-3/TRBV12-4 TGTGTCACTTCACCCGGCGGGAGGGCCAGCACCCGGGAGCTGTTTTTT CVTSPGGRASTRELFF
TRBJ1-2 TRBD1 few TRBV4-2 TGTGCCAGTAGCCAAGAGGCAGGGGGCGTGTCTGGCTACACTTTC CASSQEAGGVSGYTF
TRBJ2-5 TRBD2 - TRBV11-2 TGTGCCAACAGCCAAACTCCTGGCGGGGGGGAAGAGACCCAATATTTC CANSQTPGGGEETQYF
TRBJ2-7 - - TRBV7-8 TGTACCAGCGGCATCGGTGCGGGGGCCGTCTACGAGCAGTACTTC CTSGIGAGAVYEQYF
TRBJ1-2 - - TRBV6-5 TGTGCCAGCAGTCAGAAAGGCACGTCGGGAGGCTGCACCTTC CASSQKGTSGGCTF